This T cell receptor beta chain was captured by sequencing in a study of blood T cell repertoires in COVID-19 (dated by TCRdb to 2018 to 2020). For the wider study: The collaborator samples originated in the United States, Italy and Spain and spanned the acute and convalescent phases of COVID-19. The prospective study material was composed of cDNA or gDNA derived from T cells, B-cell-depleted T cells, or PBMCs. Subjects who had been exposed to COVID-19, were actively infected with it, or had recovered from it provided the deeply sampled blood TCRbeta repertoires that made up the dataset. The repertoires were released in a freely available public database meant as a resource for research on the immune response to SARS-CoV-2. The samples were drawn from two sources: the first 160 participants of the ongoing ImmuneRACE study, and over 950 subjects contributed by 6 global collaborators. The sample metadata nearly always contained a de-identified subject ID, COVID-19 status, age in years and sex. Where HLA class I and class II types were available, the types were taken from metadata supplied by the sample provider, not from assay-based typing. Study-wide findings and limitations: How much clinical and demographic metadata was included differed by source and by participant, and the metadata was provided uncurated.

Collaborating institutions collected whole blood in K2EDTA tubes following their own protocols. For TCRbeta analysis, collaborators shipped samples in one of three forms: frozen whole blood, isolated PBMCs, or DNA extracted from either of those sample types. A note on this clone: The antigen it binds to is not known. No base qualities exist here, and no much larger clone lies one base off it.

TCRbeta CDR3 regions were amplified from genomic DNA by means of the immunoSEQ Assay, a bias-controlled multiplex PCR. The paper's data handling went like this. The number of nucleated cells in each sample was estimated from the amplification of reference gene primers within the assay. To quantify the absolute abundance of each unique TCRbeta CDR3 rearrangement, sequence reads were collapsed and filtered. For each sample, productive Simpson clonality was calculated by taking the square root of Simpson's diversity index across productive rearrangements. Not all clones reach the TCRdb copy of this immuneACCESS table, which keeps in-frame sequences only. Checked studies attribute under half of the gap to unresolved V genes and leave the rest unexplained. Clonal size and the V and J genes are those of that table, whereas D and trimming came from the DNA. This sample holds approximately 240,000 clones; under 85% were observed only once. Approximately 5.7% of the sample rests with the top ten.

Its CDR3 holds 14 amino acids, cysteine through phenylalanine. The sequence is cut down to CDR3 DNA, 42 bases in frame from base 1. V is trimmed back by 4 bases and J by 2 bases, and the junction contains 1 base that no gene match accounts for. Looking up the germline V gene yields CDR1 SQVTM and CDR2 ANQGSEA. The TCR was taken from a human donor in a cohort sampled during active COVID-19. The sample comprised peripheral blood. Rearrangement joined TRBV29-1 to TRBJ2-5; TRBD2 matches 13 bases in the middle. The CDR3 reads as follows: CSVGLAGGQETQYF. The nucleotide sequence reads TGCAGCGTTGGACTAGCGGGGGGTCAAGAGACCCAGTACTTC.